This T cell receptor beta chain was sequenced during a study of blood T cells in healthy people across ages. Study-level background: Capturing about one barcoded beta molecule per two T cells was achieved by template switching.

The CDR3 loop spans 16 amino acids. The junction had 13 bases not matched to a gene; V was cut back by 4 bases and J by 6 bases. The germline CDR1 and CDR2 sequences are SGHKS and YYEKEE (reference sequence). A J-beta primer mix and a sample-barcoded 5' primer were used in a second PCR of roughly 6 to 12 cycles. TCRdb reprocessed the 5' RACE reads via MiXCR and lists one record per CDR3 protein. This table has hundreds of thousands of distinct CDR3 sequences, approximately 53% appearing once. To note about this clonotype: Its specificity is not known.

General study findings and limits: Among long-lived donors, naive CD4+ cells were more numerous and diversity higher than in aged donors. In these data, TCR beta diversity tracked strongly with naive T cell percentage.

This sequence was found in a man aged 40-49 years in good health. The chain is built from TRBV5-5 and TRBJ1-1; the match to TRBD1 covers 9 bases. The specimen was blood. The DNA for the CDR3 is TGTGCCAGCAGCCTCGCAACCAGGACAGGGGACCCTGAAGCTTTCTTT. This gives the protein CASSLATRTGDPEAFF. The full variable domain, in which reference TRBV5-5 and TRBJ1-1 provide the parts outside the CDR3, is DAGVTQSPTHLIKTRGQQVTLRCSPISGHKSVSWYQQVLGQGPQFIFQYYEKEERGRGNFPDRFSARQFPNYSSELNVNALLLGDSALYLCASSLATRTGDPEAFFGQGTRLTVV.